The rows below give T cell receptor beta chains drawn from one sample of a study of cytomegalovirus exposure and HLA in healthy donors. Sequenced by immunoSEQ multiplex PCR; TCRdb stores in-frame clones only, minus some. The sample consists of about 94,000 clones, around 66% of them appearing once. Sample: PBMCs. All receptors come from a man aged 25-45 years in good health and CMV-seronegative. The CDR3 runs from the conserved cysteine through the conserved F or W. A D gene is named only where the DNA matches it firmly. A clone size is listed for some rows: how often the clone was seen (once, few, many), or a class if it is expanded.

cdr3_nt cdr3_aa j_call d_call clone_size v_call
TGTGCCAGCAGCCCGGGACAGACGGGGACCCAGTACTTC CASSPGQTGTQYF TRBJ2-5 TRBD1 few TRBV2
TGTGCCAGCAGCTTGGATCCTAGCGGGGAACAGTTCTTC CASSLDPSGEQFF TRBJ2-1 TRBD2 few TRBV5-4
TGTGCCAGCAGTGAGACTGGCGTGTCACCCCTCCACTTT CASSETGVSPLHF TRBJ1-6 . . TRBV2
TGTGCTAGTGACTTGACAGTCTATGGCTACACCTTC CASDLTVYGYTF TRBJ1-2 . . TRBV12-5
TGTGCCAGCAGGAGTAGACAGGATTCCTACAATGAGCAGTTCTTC CASRSRQDSYNEQFF TRBJ2-1 . few TRBV2
TGTGCCAGCAGCGGAATAGCGGGGGGGGCAGATACGCAGTATTTT CASSGIAGGADTQYF TRBJ2-3 TRBD2 few TRBV9
TGTGCCAGCACCAGGTGGGCAGGGGGCTACGAGCAGTACTTC CASTRWAGGYEQYF TRBJ2-7 TRBD1 . TRBV5-4
TGTGCCAGCAGCACAGGTGAGAACACTGAAGCTTTCTTT CASSTGENTEAFF TRBJ1-1 . . TRBV6-1
TGTGCCAGCAGCCCACAGGGGGCCATCCAAGAGACCCAGTACTTC CASSPQGAIQETQYF TRBJ2-5 TRBD1 . TRBV11-1
TGTGCCAGTTCCTCGCCGGGACTAGCGGGAGGTTCCCCCTACGAGCAGTACTTC CASSSPGLAGGSPYEQYF TRBJ2-7 TRBD2 . TRBV19
TGCGCCAGCAGCTTGGGGACTTTCACGGATGGCTACACCTTC CASSLGTFTDGYTF TRBJ1-2 . once TRBV5-1
TGTGCCATCAGCGGAGACACAGATACGCAGTATTTT CAISGDTDTQYF TRBJ2-3 . . TRBV10-3
TGCGCCAGCAAGATGAGTTTTTACAGCAATCAGCCCCAGCATTTT CASKMSFYSNQPQHF TRBJ1-5 . . TRBV10-1
TGTGCCAGTAGTGCCACAGGGGGCGCTTATGGCTACACCTTC CASSATGGAYGYTF TRBJ1-2 TRBD1 . TRBV19
TGTGCCTGGGACTGGGGGGGGACAGGGGGCGTCGTTGGGGAGCTGTTTTTT CAWDWGGTGGVVGELFF TRBJ2-2 TRBD1 . TRBV30
TGTGCCAGCAGAAACAGGGAACGCAATCAGCCCCAGCATTTT CASRNRERNQPQHF TRBJ1-5 . . TRBV6-4
TGTGCCAGTAGCCTTAGCGGGGGCATTTACAATGAGCAGTTCTTC CASSLSGGIYNEQFF TRBJ2-1 TRBD2 . TRBV19
TGCGCCAGCACTTTCCTAGCGGGGGGTAACAATGAGCAGTTCTTC CASTFLAGGNNEQFF TRBJ2-1 TRBD2 . TRBV5-1
TGTACCAGCAGCAGGACAACAATTGGCGGCTACACCTTC CTSSRTTIGGYTF TRBJ1-2 . . TRBV5-6
TGTGCCAGCAGCTTCATAGCGGGGGGCACAGATACGCAGTATTTT CASSFIAGGTDTQYF TRBJ2-3 TRBD2 . TRBV7-3
TGCGCCAGCAGCTTGGACCCAGGGGCCTCTGGAAACACCATATATTTT CASSLDPGASGNTIYF TRBJ1-3 . . TRBV5-1
TGTGCCAGCAGTGAATTAGACACATACAATGAGCAGTTCTTC CASSELDTYNEQFF TRBJ2-1 . . TRBV25-1
TGTGCCAGCAGCCAGGGGTGGCAGGGAAGTCAGCCCCAGCATTTT CASSQGWQGSQPQHF TRBJ1-5 . . TRBV9
TGTGCCAGCAGTCCAAGGACTAGCCGGGAGACCCAGTACTTC CASSPRTSRETQYF TRBJ2-5 TRBD2 . TRBV27
TGTGCCAGCAGTTACTCAACGGACAGGGGGGACACGCAGTATTTT CASSYSTDRGDTQYF TRBJ2-3 TRBD1 . TRBV6-6
TGTGCCAGCGCCCAAGGGGGGGGCACTGAAGCTTTCTTT CASAQGGGTEAFF TRBJ1-1 . . TRBV6-6
TGTGCCAGCAGCCAACCTCGGCTAATAAGCGGGGGGGCCATAGATACGCAGTATTTT CASSQPRLISGGAIDTQYF TRBJ2-3 TRBD2 once TRBV4-2
TGTGCCAGCAGCTTTACTCAGAACACTGAAGCTTTCTTT CASSFTQNTEAFF TRBJ1-1 . . TRBV7-2
TGTGCCAGCAGCACCCGACTGACCGGGGAGCTGTTTTTT CASSTRLTGELFF TRBJ2-2 . . TRBV7-2
TGTGCCAGCAGCATACAGGACCAGCCCCAGCATTTT CASSIQDQPQHF TRBJ1-5 . few TRBV7-9
TGTGCCAGCAGCCAAGGGTACACGGCGGGCTACGAGCAGTACTTC CASSQGYTAGYEQYF TRBJ2-7 . . TRBV14
TGCGCCAGCAGCTTGTGGCTAGCGGGAGAGGATACGCAGTATTTT CASSLWLAGEDTQYF TRBJ2-3 TRBD2 . TRBV5-1